This TCR beta chain originates from a study of blood T cell repertoires in COVID-19. Study overall: Researchers got acute and convalescent COVID-19 samples from the United States, Italy and Spain. In each case, the material was cDNA or gDNA derived from T cells, B-cell-depleted T cells, or PBMCs.

CDR1 is LNHNV and CDR2 is YYDKDF in the germline V gene (reference sequence). This CDR3 contains 14 residues. Trimming removed 5 bases from V and 2 bases from J, with 12 bases in between. TCRdb keeps only in-frame clones here, not all; method: immunoSEQ multiplex PCR. The sample lists 80,000 to 130,000 clones, roughly 90% occurring once. Material for sequencing was peripheral blood. The rearrangement uses TRBV15 and TRBJ1-2, with D hard to call. The clonotype comes from a woman aged 60-75 years with acute or convalescent COVID-19. The DNA of the CDR3 is TGTGCCACCAGCTTAACAGACACAAACTATGGCTACACCTTC. Its protein product is CATSLTDTNYGYTF. Together with reference TRBV15 and TRBJ1-2, the CDR3 gives the full variable domain: DAMVIQNPRYQVTQFGKPVTLSCSQTLNHNVMYWYQQKSSQAPKLLFHYYDKDFNNEADTPDNFQSRRPNTSFCFLDIRSPGLGDTAMYLCATSLTDTNYGYTFGSGTRLTVV.